This is a list of T cell receptor beta chains from one sample in a study of blood T cell repertoires in COVID-19. Profiling relied on immunoSEQ multiplex PCR, and the TCRdb table lists in-frame clones only, not all of them. The sample consists of around 50,000 clones, approximately 95% of them appearing once. The sequencing sample was made of peripheral blood. The receptors were sampled from a man aged 55 to 70 with COVID-19, enrolled during active disease. Both conserved end residues are part of each CDR3. D genes are given only for firm matches. The size entry is marked missing in some rows and otherwise reads once, few, many or a size class.

size | D | J | V | DNA | CDR3
once | TRBD2 | TRBJ2-7 | TRBV4-1 | TGCGCCAGCAGCCAAGAAGGACTCGGGGGGGGCTCCTACGAGCAGTACTTC | CASSQEGLGGGSYEQYF
once | TRBD1 | TRBJ2-5 | TRBV24-1 | TGTGCCACCAGCTCCACAGGGGGCATGGAGACCCAGTACTTC | CATSSTGGMETQYF
. | . | TRBJ1-1 | TRBV9 | TGTGCCAGCAGCGTAGATCAGGGGAACACTGAAGCTTTCTTT | CASSVDQGNTEAFF
. | TRBD1 | TRBJ1-1 | TRBV11-2 | TGTGCCAGCAGCAGCTTTGACAGGGGGCGAGGCGCTTTCTTT | CASSSFDRGRGAFF
. | . | TRBJ2-7 | TRBV5-5 | TGTGCCAGCAGCTTGGGTGCAGGAGGGAAATCCTACGAGCAGTACTTC | CASSLGAGGKSYEQYF
. | TRBD1 | TRBJ1-4 | TRBV27 | TGTGCCAGCAGTCGACAGGGGGCTGGTCTTGAAAAACTGTTTTTT | CASSRQGAGLEKLFF
. | . | TRBJ2-7 | TRBV6-5 | TGTGCCAGCAGGTCTAGTCAGACCTACGAGCAGTACTTC | CASRSSQTYEQYF
. | . | TRBJ2-4 | TRBV11-2 | TGTGCCAGCAGCTTCCGGGGGGCCAAAAACATTCAGTACTTC | CASSFRGAKNIQYF
once | TRBD1 | TRBJ1-3 | TRBV6-5 | TGTGCCAGCAGTTCCCCCGGGACAGGGTTATATTTT | CASSSPGTGLYF
. | TRBD1 | TRBJ2-2 | TRBV19 | TGTGCCAGTAGTATATGGACAGGGGCTGACACCGGGGAGCTGTTTTTT | CASSIWTGADTGELFF
. | . | TRBJ2-2 | TRBV19 | TGTGCCAGTAGTATAATGAGAACCGGGGAGCTGTTTTTT | CASSIMRTGELFF
. | . | TRBJ2-5 | TRBV7-6 | TGTGCCAGCAGCTCCCTCCAACTAGGACAGAGCCAAGAGACCCAGTACTTC | CASSSLQLGQSQETQYF
. | . | TRBJ1-6 | TRBV28 | TGTGCCAGCAGTTTCGATTCACCCCTCCACTTT | CASSFDSPLHF
. | . | TRBJ1-2 | TRBV4-1 | TGCGCCAGCAGCCAAGATCCCAGGGCTAACTATGGCTACACCTTC | CASSQDPRANYGYTF
. | . | TRBJ1-1 | TRBV4-2 | TGTGCCAGCAGCCAAGATCAGGGGATGGACGCTTTCTTT | CASSQDQGMDAFF
. | TRBD2 | TRBJ2-2 | TRBV30 | TGTGCCTGGAGTCCTATCCTGGGGAGGGAACACACCGGGGAGCTGTTTTTT | CAWSPILGREHTGELFF
few | . | TRBJ1-3 | TRBV15 | TGTGCCACCAGCAGAGATGGCATAGCACTGAGCTCTGGAAACACCATATATTTT | CATSRDGIALSSGNTIYF
. | TRBD1 | TRBJ2-2 | TRBV5-4 | TGTGCCAGTGCCGGGACAGGGGCGGCCGGGGAGCTGTTTTTT | CASAGTGAAGELFF
. | . | TRBJ1-1 | TRBV18 | TGTGCCAGCTCACCACCGAGAGTCCGCACTGAAGCTTTCTTT | CASSPPRVRTEAFF
. | TRBD1 | TRBJ1-4 | TRBV6-6 | TGTGCCAGCAAAGGACAGGGGGTAAATGAAAAACTGTTTTTT | CASKGQGVNEKLFF
. | . | TRBJ2-2 | TRBV9 | TGTGCCAGCAGCGTAGTGGGGGGAACCGGGGAGCTGTTTTTT | CASSVVGGTGELFF
. | TRBD1 | TRBJ1-1 | TRBV10-3 | TGTGCCATCAGTCCGGGACAGGGTCGAGGGGGGAACACTGAAGCTTTCTTT | CAISPGQGRGGNTEAFF
once | TRBD1 | TRBJ1-1 | TRBV7-3 | TGTGCCAGCAGCTCCTCGACAGGGCCCACTGAAGCTTTCTTT | CASSSSTGPTEAFF
. | . | TRBJ1-5 | TRBV2 | TGTGCCAGCAGTTCTCAGGGTACTCTTAGCAATCAGCCCCAGCATTTT | CASSSQGTLSNQPQHF
. | . | TRBJ2-7 | TRBV21-1 | TGTGCCAGCAGGCTAGCGGACGAGCAGTACTTC | CASRLADEQYF
. | TRBD1 | TRBJ1-3 | TRBV6-4 | TGTGCCAGCAGTGACAGCACAGGGGTTCTGGTCCCCATATATTTT | CASSDSTGVLVPIYF
once | TRBD1 | TRBJ1-2 | TRBV9 | TGTGCCAGCAGCCTCAATACAGGGGGCGCAAATGGCTACACCTTC | CASSLNTGGANGYTF
. | . | TRBJ1-5 | TRBV6-5 | TGTGCCAGCAGTTACCCAACGGGGGAGCCCCAGCATTTT | CASSYPTGEPQHF
. | . | TRBJ1-1 | TRBV7-2 | TGTGCCAGCAGCGTTGTACAGGGTAGCCACACTGAAGCTTTCTTT | CASSVVQGSHTEAFF
. | . | TRBJ1-3 | TRBV6-6 | TGTGCCAGCAAGCACTCACGGGACATCGGAAACACCATATATTTT | CASKHSRDIGNTIYF
once | TRBD2 | TRBJ2-2 | TRBV5-5 | TGTGCCAGCACTCTGGGGGGGACCAACACCGGGGAGCTGTTTTTT | CASTLGGTNTGELFF
. | TRBD1 | TRBJ1-5 | TRBV19 | TGTGCCAGTAGTACCATGGACAGGGGGCACAACCATCAGCCCCAGCATTTT | CASSTMDRGHNHQPQHF
. | . | TRBJ1-2 | TRBV19 | TGTGCCAGTAGTATCCACAGGGCGGACTATGGCTACACCTTC | CASSIHRADYGYTF
. | . | TRBJ1-2 | TRBV7-9 | TGTGCCAGCAGCGCCGACTCAGGGTTGGACTATGGCTACACCTTC | CASSADSGLDYGYTF
. | . | TRBJ1-6 | TRBV25-1 | TGTGCCAGCACGCTCGGGGATTCACCCCTCCACTTT | CASTLGDSPLHF
. | TRBD2 | TRBJ2-7 | TRBV7-3 | TGTGCCAGCAGCTTGGCGGGAGGGGCTTACGAGCAGTACTTC | CASSLAGGAYEQYF
. | . | TRBJ1-1 | TRBV10-3 | TGTGCCATCAGTGAGAGGGGGAAGAACACTGAAGCTTTCTTT | CAISERGKNTEAFF
once | . | TRBJ1-5 | TRBV18 | TGTGCCAGCTCACCTGCAGGGTATCAGCCCCAGCATTTT | CASSPAGYQPQHF
. | . | TRBJ1-6 | TRBV5-4 | TGTGCCAGCAGTCGGGTGGCCAATTCACCCCTCCACTTT | CASSRVANSPLHF
. | . | TRBJ1-1 | TRBV7-6 | TGTGCCAGCAGCTTAGCTCCGTTCAAAGGGGTACCGAACACTGAAGCTTTCTTT | CASSLAPFKGVPNTEAFF
. | TRBD1 | TRBJ1-5 | TRBV30 | TGTGCCTGGAGTCCACCGGGGACAGGGGTTTATCAGCCCCAGCATTTT | CAWSPPGTGVYQPQHF
. | TRBD1 | TRBJ1-2 | TRBV19 | TGTGCCAGTAGTATAGGACAGGGCAGAGGAAATGGCTACACCTTC | CASSIGQGRGNGYTF
. | . | TRBJ1-3 | TRBV4-1 | TGCGCCAGCAGCCAATATCTAGCGTCTGGAAACACCATATATTTT | CASSQYLASGNTIYF
. | . | TRBJ1-1 | TRBV21-1 | TGTGCCAGCAGCAATGGGAGGGGAGCCACTGAAGCTTTCTTT | CASSNGRGATEAFF
. | TRBD1 | TRBJ1-4 | TRBV4-3 | TGCGCCAGCAGCCAAAGACAGGGTAATGAAAAACTGTTTTTT | CASSQRQGNEKLFF